This T cell receptor (beta chain) was documented in a study of radiotherapy plus CTLA-4 blockade in lung cancer. Study-level points and caveats: The authors reported that early blood T cell clone dynamics, with interferon-beta, best predicted response.

V dropped 5 bases and J dropped 4; count of bases not matched to a gene: 7. CDR1 and CDR2 from the germline V gene are MNHEY and SVGAGI. The CDR3 length is 14 residues. Libraries were prepared by immunoSEQ multiplex PCR; TCRdb keeps only in-frame clonotypes and omits some of them. The sample has some 41,000 clones; 65% to 70% are singletons. This clone occurred a few times. As yet, its antigen is unknown. Patients in the study, people with chemo-refractory metastatic non-small-cell lung cancer, received focal radiation plus ipilimumab CTLA-4 blockade. The sequence derives from a human donor with non-small cell lung cancer who had a partial response to radiotherapy plus ipilimumab. The gene calls are TRBV6-5 and TRBJ1-2, with 7 bases that match TRBD1. This specimen was peripheral blood, taken from a patient treated with radiotherapy plus ipilimumab. The CDR3 spells CASSPYRGSYGYTF. The CDR3, as DNA: TGTGCCAGCAGTCCATACAGGGGATCCTATGGCTACACCTTC.